Listed here is a single TCR beta chain. Its target is not known. With 3 bases clipped from V and 4 bases from J, the junction kept 16 bases outside the gene matches. CDR3 length: 18 amino acids. The germline gives CDR1 SGHRS, CDR2 YFSETQ. The repertoire was sequenced with immunoSEQ multiplex PCR; TCRdb's copy has only in-frame clones and lacks some. Of 110,000 to 150,000 clones listed, about 94% are singletons. This entry comes from a study of cytomegalovirus exposure and HLA in healthy donors. Study findings and constraints: A few chains tied to CMV proved CMV antigen-specific in vitro.

The receptor was derived from a man between 18 and 35 years old in good health and CMV-seropositive. The chain links TRBV5-1 to TRBJ2-3, with 8 nucleotides matching TRBD1. The sequencing sample was made of PBMCs. CDR3 coding DNA: TGCGCCAGCAGCTCCCTTCCAGGGGGCGCGATGTCGTCAGATACGCAGTATTTT. Translating it yields CASSSLPGGAMSSDTQYF.